Listed below are T cell receptor beta chains from one sample, sequenced in a study of blood T cells in healthy people across ages. Via MiXCR, TCRdb re-called the 5' RACE reads, giving one row per CDR3 protein. The table records around 2 million distinct CDR3 sequences, approximately 39% of them present only once. What was sequenced was blood. The receptors derive from a human donor in good health. Each CDR3 is given with its conserved first and last residue. A D gene is named only where the DNA matches it firmly. Clone size appears in some rows only: once, few, many, or a class for an expanded clone.

few	TRBJ2-5	TRBV4-3	NA	TGCGCCAGCAGCCAAGTCCGGGGCGAGGGAGAGACCCAGTACTTC	CASSQVRGEGETQYF
few	TRBJ2-1	TRBV7-8	NA	TGTGCCAGCAGCTCCTCTCCCCCGGGACGGCGGGATGAGCAGTTCTTC	CASSSSPPGRRDEQFF
few	TRBJ2-6	TRBV12-3/TRBV12-4	TRBD1	TGTGCCAGCAGTCCCCTGAGGGTGGACAGGGGCGGGCTCTCTGGGGCCAACGTCCTGACTTTC	CASSPLRVDRGGLSGANVLTF
NA	TRBJ2-7	TRBV5-1	TRBD1	TGCGCCAGCAGCCGGGACAGCCTCACCAGCTACGAGCAGTACTTC	CASSRDSLTSYEQYF
few	TRBJ2-7	TRBV6-1	NA	TGTGCCACGGAGGACGGCTACGAGCAGTACTTC	CATEDGYEQYF
NA	TRBJ2-3	TRBV9	NA	TGTGCCAGCAGCGTCCCAGCGGCCCACACAGATACGCAGTATTTT	CASSVPAAHTDTQYF
many	TRBJ2-1	TRBV3-1	NA	TGTGCCAGCAGCCACAAATACAATGAGCAGTTCTTC	CASSHKYNEQFF
many	TRBJ1-6	TRBV6-5	NA	TGTGCCAGCAGTAGTTCCTCGTTAACGGGGGACCCCATTTCACCCCTCCACTTT	CASSSSSLTGDPISPLHF
NA	TRBJ2-1	TRBV21-1	NA	TGTGCCAGCAGCAAAAGACAGACAAACAATGAGCAGTTCTTC	CASSKRQTNNEQFF
NA	TRBJ2-3	TRBV4-1	TRBD2	TGCGCCAGCAGCCTCAGACTAGCGGATCAAGATACGCAGTATTTT	CASSLRLADQDTQYF
NA	TRBJ2-2	TRBV24-1	NA	TGTGCCACCAGTGATTCCCGGGGAGCCGGGGAGCTGTTTTTT	CATSDSRGAGELFF
NA	TRBJ1-2	TRBV15	NA	TGTGCCACCAGCAGACCCCCTACGGACCGCGGCTACACCTTC	CATSRPPTDRGYTF
many	TRBJ2-5	TRBV7-2	NA	TGTGCCAGCAGTTTCCAAGGAGGAGAGACCCAGTACTTC	CASSFQGGETQYF
NA	TRBJ2-1	TRBV10-3	TRBD2	TGTACCATCAGTGAGTCCGGCGGGGGGCCCTACAATGAGCAGTTCTTC	CTISESGGGPYNEQFF
few	TRBJ2-7	TRBV7-3	NA	TGTGCCAGCAGCTTAAAAAAGGTAGACGAGCAGTACTTC	CASSLKKVDEQYF
NA	TRBJ2-7	TRBV11-2	NA	TGTGCCAGCAGCTTAAGAAACCGGGACGCCTACGAGCAGTACTTC	CASSLRNRDAYEQYF
NA	TRBJ2-7	TRBV5-1	TRBD2	TGCGCCAGCAGCTTACTAGCGGGGGACAATGAGCAGTACTTC	CASSLLAGDNEQYF
NA	TRBJ1-5	TRBV7-2	TRBD1	TGTGCCAGCAGCTTAAGGGGGGGGACAGCCCCGCAGCCCCAGCATTTT	CASSLRGGTAPQPQHF
NA	TRBJ2-5	TRBV12-3/TRBV12-4	TRBD1	TGTGCCAGCAGTTTAGAGGGGGCCGCGGCCCAGTACTTC	CASSLEGAAAQYF
NA	TRBJ1-1	TRBV11-2	TRBD1	TGTGCCAGCAGCTCCGGGACAGGGGTACATTTTAACACTGAAGCTTTCTTT	CASSSGTGVHFNTEAFF
NA	TRBJ2-1	TRBV6-5	NA	TGTGCCAGCAGTTACTACACGACAGTCTCCTACAATGAGCAGTTCTTC	CASSYYTTVSYNEQFF
NA	TRBJ2-4	TRBV6-2/TRBV6-3	NA	TGTGCCAGCAGTTACTCGATCTCCAAAGTAGCCAAAAACATTCAGTACTTC	CASSYSISKVAKNIQYF
few	TRBJ1-2	TRBV2	NA	TGTGCCAGCAGTGAAGATGGGACACCCAGGCCCTATGGCTACACCTTC	CASSEDGTPRPYGYTF
NA	TRBJ1-1	TRBV20-1	NA	TGCAGTGGGCGGGGGACCACTGAAGCTTTCTTT	CSGRGTTEAFF
few	TRBJ1-5	TRBV20-1	NA	TGCAGTGCGGGGAGGGGTCAGGAGCAGCCCCAGCATTTT	CSAGRGQEQPQHF
few	TRBJ2-5	TRBV9	TRBD1	TGTGCCAGCAGCACAGGGGTTGCGAGCCAAGAGACCCAGTACTTC	CASSTGVASQETQYF
NA	TRBJ2-3	TRBV7-2	TRBD1	TGTGCCTGCAGCCTCCAGGGGGCTGACGGTACGCAGTATTTT	CACSLQGADGTQYF
few	TRBJ2-1	TRBV2	NA	TGTGCCAGCTGGAAGGAGGCGCGGGACAATGAGCAGTTCTTC	CASWKEARDNEQFF
NA	TRBJ2-3	TRBV9	TRBD1	TGTGCCAGCAGCGTCCAAGGGACAGCGGCAAATACGCAGTATTTT	CASSVQGTAANTQYF
NA	TRBJ1-2	TRBV2	TRBD1	TGTGCCAGCAGAGCCACCCACGATATACAGGGGGCTAACTATGGCTACACCTTC	CASRATHDIQGANYGYTF
NA	TRBJ2-7	TRBV20-1	TRBD2	TGCAGTGCTGGCCCTAGGGGCGGGGGGGATTACAATGAGCAGTACTTC	CSAGPRGGGDYNEQYF
NA	TRBJ2-1	TRBV7-3	NA	TGTGCCAGCAGCTTAAATACAGATTACAATGAGCAGTTCTTC	CASSLNTDYNEQFF
NA	TRBJ2-5	TRBV15	NA	TGTGCCACCAGCAGAGATATCGGCGGAATTGGGACCCAGTACTTC	CATSRDIGGIGTQYF
NA	TRBJ2-1	TRBV14	TRBD2	TGTGCCACCAGCCGCCAGCGGGGGGGTCTTGATGAGCAGTTCTTC	CATSRQRGGLDEQFF
few	TRBJ1-2	TRBV20-1	NA	TGCAGTGCTAGGGCCAGACAGCCTCCATCCGCATTATTCTACACCTTC	CSARARQPPSALFYTF
NA	TRBJ2-5	TRBV6-2/TRBV6-3	TRBD2	TGTGCCAGCAGTAACGCCCCGGGAGGTCGAGAGACCCAGTACTTC	CASSNAPGGRETQYF
few	TRBJ2-5	TRBV4-1	TRBD2	TGCGCCGGCAGCTCCCGGACTAGCGGCGCAGGGACCCAGTACTTC	CAGSSRTSGAGTQYF
few	TRBJ1-1	TRBV12-3/TRBV12-4	NA	TGTGCCAGCAGTCGACCCACAGGGTCCCCTGAAGCTTTCTTT	CASSRPTGSPEAFF
many	TRBJ2-5	TRBV18	NA	TGTGCCAGCAGCCCCCCCGGCAGTCAAGAGACCCAGTACTTC	CASSPPGSQETQYF
few	TRBJ1-2	TRBV7-9	NA	TGTGCCAGCAGCCTACACGACAGTTTTACCTATGGCTACACCTTC	CASSLHDSFTYGYTF
NA	TRBJ1-2	TRBV7-2	NA	TGTGCCAGCAGCTCAAACCCCGGTCTCTATGGCTACACCTTC	CASSSNPGLYGYTF
NA	TRBJ2-1	TRBV6-1	NA	TGTGCCAGCAGTGAATTGGGATACCGAGAGACCCAGTTCTTC	CASSELGYRETQFF
NA	TRBJ1-1	TRBV4-2	NA	TGTGCCAGCAGCTCCGCGTGGGACACTGAAGCTTTCTTT	CASSSAWDTEAFF
few	TRBJ1-6	TRBV12-3/TRBV12-4	NA	TGTGCCAGCAGTTTAACAGGGTATTCACCCCTCCACTTT	CASSLTGYSPLHF
NA	TRBJ1-2	TRBV4-1	TRBD1	TGCGCCAGCAGCCAAGGGCAGGGGGTTAACTATGGCTACACCTTC	CASSQGQGVNYGYTF
few	TRBJ2-1	TRBV7-8	TRBD2	TGTGCCAGCAGCTTAGGAGAGGTTTGGGGCGGGGGGTCGAATGAGCAGTTCTTC	CASSLGEVWGGGSNEQFF
NA	TRBJ2-5	TRBV5-1	TRBD1	TGCGCCAGCAGCCCCATGACAGGGCGAGAGACCCAGTACTTC	CASSPMTGRETQYF
NA	TRBJ2-5	TRBV5-1	NA	TGCGCCAGCACCCCTGGGGGTGCGGGAAATCAAGAGACCCAGTACTTC	CASTPGGAGNQETQYF
few	TRBJ2-1	TRBV7-3	NA	TGTGCCAGCAGCTTTCAGGGGGGTTGGGATGAGCAGTTCTTC	CASSFQGGWDEQFF
few	TRBJ1-2	TRBV29-1	NA	TGCAGCGTTTTCGGAACTACAGAGGGAGGGTATGGCTACACCTTC	CSVFGTTEGGYGYTF